Given below is one T cell receptor beta chain in context. This clone's antigen is unknown. No base-level quality is on record; no much larger clone is a single base apart. CDR1 is given as SNHLY and CDR2 as FYNNEI, both from the germline V gene. The CDR3 runs 17 residues from the cysteine to the phenylalanine. The read is trimmed to its CDR3 DNA, 51 bases read in frame from base 1. The junction shows trimming of 4 bases on V and 6 bases on J, and the gene matches do not reach 13 bases of it. TCRbeta CDR3 regions were amplified from genomic DNA by means of the immunoSEQ Assay, a bias-controlled multiplex PCR. The authors processed their data as follows. The number of nucleated cells in each sample was estimated by amplification of reference gene primers within the assay. To quantify the absolute abundance of each unique TCRbeta CDR3 rearrangement, sequence reads were collapsed and filtered. For each sample, productive Simpson clonality was calculated as the square root of Simpson's diversity index across productive rearrangements. TCRdb's version of the immuneACCESS table is confined to in-frame rearrangements and falls short of the full clone set. An unresolved V gene accounts for under half of the shortfall where checked; the remainder is of unknown origin. Clonal size and the V and J genes are those of that table, whereas D and trimming came from the DNA. This sample gives 180,000 or so clones in total; approximately 80% of them show up just once. Clones ranked in the top ten supply approximately 15% of the sample.

This specimen belongs to a study of blood T cell repertoires in COVID-19 (dated by TCRdb to the early 2020s). In the study overall: The collaborator samples originated in the United States, Italy and Spain and spanned the acute and convalescent phases of COVID-19. The material from the prospective study consisted of cDNA or gDNA derived from T cells, B-cell-depleted T cells, or PBMCs. The dataset comprised deeply sampled blood TCRbeta repertoires from subjects exposed to, actively infected with, or recovered from COVID-19. A freely available public database, intended as a resource for researchers studying the immune response to SARS-CoV-2, is where the repertoires were released. Samples came from the ongoing ImmuneRACE study (first 160 participants) plus 1,254 subjects from 6 global collaborators. Nearly every sample came with metadata listing a de-identified subject ID, COVID-19 status, age in years and sex. HLA class I and class II types, where available, came from metadata supplied by the sample provider rather than from assay-based typing. Study-level results and caveats: Clinical and demographic metadata were provided uncurated, with the amount varying by source and participant.

In the prospective study, participants were roughly 18 to 90 years old, resided in approximately 25 geographic areas of the United States, and were enrolled through a virtual design. In the prospective study, participants were assigned to cohorts based on the clinical history participants reported in a screening survey and a study questionnaire. A participant counted as exposed if, within 2 weeks of entering the study, that participant had been in contact with someone who had a PCR-confirmed or clinician-diagnosed COVID-19 case. Each participant in the prospective study had whole blood, serum and a nasopharyngeal or oropharyngeal swab collected by mobile phlebotomists. Participants in the prospective study had the option to provide additional blood draws and questionnaires over an approximately 2-month period. Blood samples from the prospective study were shipped frozen or at room temperature prior to DNA extraction.

The sequenced sample consisted of PBMCs or T cells enriched from blood (not recorded which). The V and J segments used are TRBV2 and TRBJ2-1, and TRBD1 matches 9 of the central bases. The receptor was derived from a man aged 55 to 70 who had been exposed to COVID-19. The CDR3 is CASSVLGNRGHVNEQFF. Here is the DNA: TGTGCCAGCAGTGTATTGGGAAACAGGGGGCATGTCAATGAGCAGTTCTTC.